The text below deals with one T cell receptor beta chain. V lost 6 bases, J lost 0 bases, and 18 bases lay in between. Per germline, CDR1 MNHEY and CDR2 SVGAGI. This CDR3 comprises 18 residues. TCRdb reanalysed the RACE reads using MiXCR and keeps one entry per CDR3 protein. Of approximately 180,000 distinct CDR3 sequences detected, roughly 30% appear once; the ten largest clones hold just under 3%. As to time point: pre-sensitization, week 0. The treatment is: therapeutic diphenylcyclopropenone sensitization with weekly scalp DPC. This entry comes from a study of human T cells and chemical hapten exposure.

The clonotype originates from a woman aged 25-40 years with alopecia areata. Some clones in this sample may be carry-over from other donors' samples. The rearrangement joins TRBV6-5 to TRBJ1-6; D not certain. The sequencing used whole blood, collected in connection with sensitization to the hapten diphenylcyclopropenone (DPC). CDR3 sequence reads: CASRRQSPNPSYNSPLHF. CDR3 nucleotides: TGTGCCAGCAGGCGACAAAGCCCCAATCCCTCCTATAATTCACCCCTCCACTTT.